This passage covers 25 T cell receptor beta chains from one sample sequenced in a study of T cell changes during pregnancy in multiple sclerosis. The assay was immunoSEQ multiplex PCR, and TCRdb's table has in-frame clones only and misses some. The table includes more than 30,000 clones, about 92% detected once. The specimen was CD8+ T cells from peripheral blood mononuclear cells, collected in the third trimester of pregnancy. Source of these receptors: a female donor with multiple sclerosis, enrolled in a pregnancy study.

In this sample, this clone turned up once. DNA of the CDR3: TGTGCCAGCAGCCAAGTGCAGGGGGCAGGAGAGCAGTACTTC. It specifies CASSQVQGAGEQYF. The chain employs TRBV14 and TRBJ2-7; 8 bases match TRBD1. From germline, CDR1 is SGHDN and CDR2 FVKESK. The CDR3 is made up of 14 amino acids. V shed 1 base and J 7 bases; nucleotides not matched to a gene: 6.

The J gene is TRBJ2-5, the V gene TRBV4-1; 8 bases align to TRBD2. This CDR3 has 15 residues. Germline lookup yields CDR1 MGHRA and CDR2 YSYEKL. V shed 3 bases, J shed 1 base, and the junction held 4 bases outside the gene matches. The DNA of the CDR3 is TGCGCCAGCAGCCAGGGCGGGGGGACCCAAGAGACCCAGTACTTC. It is translated as CASSQGGGTQETQYF.

V and J are TRBV28 and TRBJ1-2; no clear D gene. CDR1 is MDHEN and CDR2 is SYDVKM in the germline V gene. The CDR3 spans 14 residues. Trimming cost V 6 bases and J 1 base, with 12 bases left between them. The CDR3 is CASRPAGINYGYTF. CDR3 sequence (DNA): TGTGCCAGCAGGCCGGCAGGAATTAACTATGGCTACACCTTC.

This chain connects TRBV29-1 to TRBJ2-3; TRBD1 is a possible D gene (5 bases). Germline V lookup: CDR1 SQVTM, CDR2 ANQGSEA. This CDR3 spans 13 amino acids. V lost 7 bases, J lost 2 bases, and 13 bases lay in between. CDR3: CSATVWDTDTQYF. The CDR3 nucleotides read TGCAGCGCGACAGTTTGGGACACAGATACGCAGTATTTT.

The V call is TRBV5-5, the J call TRBJ2-1; D possibly corresponds to TRBD1 (6 bases). This CDR3 has 19 amino acids. Germline-derived CDR1 and CDR2 are SGHKS and YYEKEE (reference sequence). Trimming left V 1 base short and J 0 bases short, with 20 bases between. CDR3 region: CASSLTMRDTESSYNEQFF. CDR3 in DNA: TGTGCCAGCAGCTTGACGATGAGGGACACGGAAAGCTCCTACAATGAGCAGTTCTTC.

As for this clone: One junction end disagrees with the germline gene, perhaps due to a read error. The V gene is TRBV2, the J gene TRBJ2-1, with TRBD2 matching 10 bases. In germline, CDR1 is SNHLY, CDR2 FYNNEI. The CDR3 totals 14 residues. The CDR3 here is CASSQAGGYNEQFF. CDR3 nucleotide sequence: TGTGCCAGCAGTCAAGCGGGGGGGTACAATGAGCAGTTCTTC.

The rearrangement uses TRBV11-2 and TRBJ2-7; 9 positions match TRBD1. Germline lookup yields CDR1 SGHAT and CDR2 FQNNGV. This CDR3 is 12 amino acids long. V dropped 4 bases and J dropped 7; count of bases not matched to a gene: 2. The CDR3 reads CASSWTGDEQYF. The CDR3, as DNA: TGTGCCAGCAGCTGGACAGGGGATGAGCAGTACTTC.

This sequence joins TRBV10-3 and TRBJ2-3, with 8 bases lining up with TRBD1. Germline V gene sequence: CDR1 ENHRY, CDR2 SYGVKD. V was clipped by 1 base and J by 0 bases; unmatched bases: 6. The CDR3 runs to 17 residues. The CDR3 DNA reads TGTGCCATCAGTGAGTTCGCGACAGGGGCCAGCACAGATACGCAGTATTTT. Translating it yields CAISEFATGASTDTQYF.

The sample holds one count of this clone. The gene calls are TRBV2 and TRBJ2-4, with D perhaps TRBD2 (7 bases). CDR1 and CDR2 from the germline V gene are SNHLY and FYNNEI. Trimming removed 6 bases at V and 5 bases at J, with 23 bases between. The CDR3 is 17 amino acids. CDR3 protein: CASRAADSYGGQNIQYF. For the CDR3, the DNA is TGTGCCAGCAGAGCGGCGGATTCCTACGGGGGGCAAAACATTCAGTACTTC.

V and J are TRBV7-3 and TRBJ2-3; 9 bases are a match to TRBD2. With 4 bases clipped from V and 5 bases from J, the junction kept 7 bases outside the gene matches. Germline V gene lookup returns CDR1 SGHTA and CDR2 FQGTGA. The CDR3 is 15 amino acids. The CDR3 here is CASSSSGGRGDTQYF. CDR3 nucleotides: TGTGCCAGCAGCTCCAGCGGCGGGAGGGGAGATACGCAGTATTTT. Complete variable domain (other parts from reference TRBV7-3 and TRBJ2-3): GAGVSQTPSNKVTEKGKYVELRCDPISGHTALYWYRQSLGQGPEFLIYFQGTGAADDSGLPNDRFFAVRPEGSVSTLKIQRTERGDSAVYLCASSSSGGRGDTQYFGPGTRLTVL.

The genes are TRBV10-3 and TRBJ2-7; D may be TRBD1 (6 bases). Germline V gene lookup returns CDR1 ENHRY and CDR2 SYGVKD. The V and J ends lost 2 bases and 7 bases respectively, with 18 bases between them. The CDR3 totals 15 residues. The CDR3 here is CAISEGGGPPEEQYF. The CDR3 nucleotides read TGTGCCATCAGTGAGGGTGGGGGCCCACCCGAGGAGCAGTACTTC.

V gene TRBV4-1 combines with J gene TRBJ1-5, with a possible D match to TRBD1 (6 bases). The ends were cut back, 4 bases at V and 7 bases at J, with 14 bases in the middle. The length of the CDR3 is 14 residues. CDR1 is MGHRA and CDR2 is YSYEKL in the germline V gene. The chain's CDR3 is CASSRDMLSQPQHF. The CDR3 bases are TGCGCCAGCAGCCGGGACATGCTAAGCCAGCCCCAGCATTTT.

This clone was detected only once. The V gene is TRBV2, the J gene TRBJ1-2, with D uncertain. Trimming removed 0 bases at V and 3 bases at J, with 14 bases between. This CDR3 spans 16 amino acids. CDR1 and CDR2 (germline): SNHLY, FYNNEI. DNA of the CDR3: TGTGCCAGCAGTGAAGCGCTTGGAGGGTTCTACTATGGCTACACCTTC. Translating it yields CASSEALGGFYYGYTF.

The chain uses TRBV10-2 and TRBJ1-5; 8 bases are a match to TRBD1. The CDR3 covers 15 residues. V lost 10 bases, J lost 5 bases, and 13 bases stayed unmatched. Germline values: CDR1 WSHSY, CDR2 SAAADI. The CDR3 DNA sequence: TGCGCCACCAAGGGAATGCCGACAGGGGATCAGCCCCAGCATTTT. Translating gives CATKGMPTGDQPQHF.

This clone has a single count. The chain recombines TRBV30 with TRBJ1-1; D may be TRBD1 (5 bases). Germline assignment: CDR1 GTSNPN and CDR2 SVGIG (reference sequence). The V end lost 2 bases, the J end lost 3 bases, and 10 bases lay between the germline ends. The CDR3 is 13 amino acids. The CDR3 sequence is CAWSWGTYTEAFF. The CDR3 bases are TGTGCCTGGAGTTGGGGGACTTACACTGAAGCTTTCTTT.

CDR3 in amino acids: CASTVFSGNTIYF. The CDR3 coding sequence is TGTGCCAGCACAGTCTTCTCTGGAAACACCATATATTTT. This chain links TRBV6-1 with TRBJ1-3; D is uncertain. CDR1 and CDR2 from the germline V gene are MNHNS and SASEGT. CDR3 length: 13 residues. The germline V and J ends were trimmed by 7 bases and 0 bases, with 7 bases remaining between them.

The table lists this clone with a few counts. The J gene is TRBJ1-6, the V gene TRBV4-1, with D perhaps matching TRBD1 (6 bases). V was clipped by 0 bases and J by 5 bases, with 11 bases between them. The CDR3 spans 16 residues. The germline V gene has CDR1 MGHRA and CDR2 YSYEKL. The CDR3: CASSQDGGAHNSPLHF. The CDR3 nucleotides are TGCGCCAGCAGCCAAGACGGGGGGGCACATAATTCACCCCTCCACTTT.

This sequence joins TRBV7-9 and TRBJ2-3; 9 nucleotides align to TRBD1. The CDR3 sequence is 16 residues long. J lost 5 bases, V lost 2 bases, and 8 bases had no gene match. Germline CDR1 is SEHNR and CDR2 is FQNEAQ (reference sequence). This chain's CDR3 is CASSLLQGAVGDTQYF. CDR3 in DNA: TGTGCCAGCAGCTTATTACAGGGGGCGGTGGGAGATACGCAGTATTTT.

The count of this clone is one. The CDR3 region has the DNA TGTGCCAGCAGTCCCTCTGGGACAGGGCCAGAAAATAGCAATCAGCCCCAGCATTTT. Translated: CASSPSGTGPENSNQPQHF. The V and J genes are TRBV7-9 and TRBJ1-5; 9 nucleotides line up with TRBD1. The CDR3 spans 19 residues. CDR1 is SEHNR and CDR2 is FQNEAQ in the germline V gene (reference sequence). V lost 6 bases, J lost 0 bases, and 15 bases stayed unmatched.

V and J are TRBV5-1 and TRBJ1-5; 7 nucleotides align to TRBD1. Trimming took 3 bases from V and 1 from J; bases not matched to a gene: 4. The CDR3 is 15 amino acids. The V gene's germline CDR1 is SGHRS and CDR2 YFSETQ. DNA for the CDR3: TGCGCCAGCAGCTCGGGGGACAGCAGCAATCAGCCCCAGCATTTT. Translating gives CASSSGDSSNQPQHF. Supplemented by reference TRBV5-1 and TRBJ1-5, the full variable domain reads KAGVTQTPRYLIKTRGQQVTLSCSPISGHRSVSWYQQTPGQGLQFLFEYFSETQRNKGNFPGRFSGRQFSNSRSEMNVSTLELGDSALYLCASSSGDSSNQPQHFGDGTRLSIL.

CDR3 coding DNA: TGTGCCACCCTACAGGGGGCTTACTATGGCTACACCTTC. Encoded protein: CATLQGAYYGYTF. J is TRBJ1-2 and V is TRBV6-1; TRBD1 matches 9 bases. CDR3 length: 13 residues. CDR1 and CDR2 from the germline V gene are MNHNS and SASEGT. Trimming at V came to 10 bases and at J to 3 bases, leaving 6 bases not matched to a gene.

The V gene is TRBV21-1, the J gene TRBJ2-5; the table's D gene call, TRBD1, was not cross checked with the DNA. TRBV21-1 is flagged as a pseudogene. CDR3 length: 13 residues. For the CDR3, the DNA is TGTGCCACCATGACAGGGCATTTAGAGACCCAGTACTTC. As protein: CATMTGHLETQYF.

In DNA form, the CDR3 reads TGTGCCAGCAGTGGGAGGGGGTCCGGGACAGGGAGAACCGGGGAGCTGTTTTTT. The encoded protein is CASSGRGSGTGRTGELFF. The rearrangement uses TRBV27 and TRBJ2-2, with 9 bases identical to TRBD1. Looked up from germline, CDR1 is MNHEY and CDR2 is SMNVEV (reference sequence). V shed 5 bases, J shed 5 bases, and the junction held 15 bases outside the gene matches. This CDR3 has 18 amino acids.

The chain carries TRBV5-8 and TRBJ1-1, with D hard to call. Germline values: CDR1 SGHTS, CDR2 YDEGEE. This CDR3 is 17 amino acids long. V lost 2 bases and J 6 bases, leaving 23 bases between the germline ends. The CDR3 loop is CASSFRLWRGYEAEAFF. The CDR3 nucleotides read TGTGCCAGCAGCTTCCGGCTTTGGAGAGGGTATGAGGCTGAAGCTTTCTTT.

CDR3 sequence: CASSEDGGGITDTQYF. The CDR3, as DNA: TGTGCCAGCAGTGAAGATGGGGGGGGCATCACAGATACGCAGTATTTT. The V and J genes are TRBV6-1 and TRBJ2-3, with D possibly being TRBD2 (7 bases). The CDR3 runs to 16 residues. The germline CDR1 and CDR2 sequences are MNHNS and SASEGT. Trimming stripped 1 base from V and 2 bases from J, with 13 bases between.